A single sample gave rise to the 18 T cell receptor beta chains below, sequenced in a study of cytomegalovirus exposure and HLA in healthy donors. A multiplex PCR was run with 60 Vbeta primers and 13 Jbeta primers. Clones were sequenced by immunoSEQ multiplex PCR, and TCRdb holds only the in-frame ones, with some missing. The table lists more than 95,000 clones, around 80% of them singletons. The sequenced sample was PBMCs. These receptors were obtained from a woman in her forties in good health and CMV-seronegative.

This chain joins TRBV28 and TRBJ2-3; the D is unclear. With 5 bases removed from V and 10 bases from J, the gap between germline ends came to 16 bases. This CDR3 is built from 13 residues. Per the germline V gene, CDR1 is MDHEN and CDR2 is SYDVKM. The CDR3 DNA reads as TGTGCCAGCAGTGAAGCAACCCAGGTGGCGCAGTATTTT. Residues: CASSEATQVAQYF.

The rearrangement uses TRBV7-8 and TRBJ1-5; no definite D call. The CDR3 spans 14 residues. The germline V gene encodes CDR1 SGHVS and CDR2 FQNEAQ. Trimming stripped 4 bases from V and 6 bases from J, with 13 bases between. CDR3 loop: CASSSLAGGQPQHF. For the CDR3, the DNA is TGTGCCAGCAGCTCCCTCGCGGGAGGTCAGCCCCAGCATTTT.

V is TRBV5-6 and J is TRBJ1-6; D is undetermined. CDR1 is SGHDT, CDR2 YYEEEE, per germline. Trimming left V 0 bases short and J 9 bases short, with 13 bases between. This CDR3 region has 15 residues. The CDR3 reads CASSLGQALGSPLHF. The CDR3 nucleotides read TGTGCCAGCAGCTTGGGGCAGGCTTTGGGTTCACCCCTCCACTTT.

The chain has TRBV2 and TRBJ1-2, with D unclear. This CDR3 comprises 12 residues. Trimming pared 3 bases from V and 4 bases from J, leaving 6 bases between. Per the germline V gene, CDR1 is SNHLY and CDR2 is FYNNEI. The CDR3 spells CASSDSSYGYTF. CDR3 in DNA: TGTGCCAGCAGTGATTCGAGCTATGGCTACACCTTC. Based on the CDR3 plus reference TRBV2 and TRBJ1-2, the full variable domain is EPEVTQTPSHQVTQMGQEVILRCVPISNHLYFYWYRQILGQKVEFLVSFYNNEISEKSEIFDDQFSVERPDGSNFTLKIRSTKLEDSAMYFCASSDSSYGYTFGSGTRLTVV.

By share, this clone counts as medium-sized. J is TRBJ2-7 and V is TRBV19; D perhaps matches TRBD2 (5 bases). This CDR3 is built from 16 residues. The V end lost 1 base, the J end lost 5 bases, and 18 bases lay between the germline ends. The germline V gene encodes CDR1 LNHDA and CDR2 SQIVND (reference sequence). In DNA, the CDR3 is TGTGCCAGTAGTATAGTACTCGCTGAAACGGGGAACGAGCAGTACTTC. Translation gives CASSIVLAETGNEQYF.

This clone showed up just a few times. The chain uses TRBV7-9 and TRBJ2-2, with D uncertain. The CDR3 has 13 residues. CDR1 is SEHNR and CDR2 is FQNEAQ in the germline V gene (reference sequence). V was shortened by 6 bases and J by 9 bases, with 14 bases between the two germline ends. CDR3 bases: TGTGCCAGCAGTCTCCCCCCCTCGTGGGAGCTGTTTTTT. Its protein is CASSLPPSWELFF.

This chain joins TRBV27 and TRBJ2-7; 7 positions agree with TRBD1. The germline CDR1 and CDR2 sequences are MNHEY and SMNVEV (reference sequence). This CDR3 spans 14 amino acids. V gave up 7 bases and J gave up 2 bases; unmatched junction bases: 8. The CDR3 protein is CASIRQGETYEQYF. The CDR3 nucleotides read TGTGCCAGCATACGACAGGGAGAAACCTACGAGCAGTACTTC.

The rearrangement links TRBV29-1 to TRBJ2-7; 9 nucleotides match TRBD1. V lost 5 bases and J lost 7; bases outside the gene matches: 12. The CDR3 totals 14 residues. The germline CDR1 and CDR2 sequences are SQVTM and ANQGSEA. CDR3 coding DNA: TGCAGCGTTCAGATGACCGGGACAGGGTGGGAGCAGTACTTC. This sequence encodes CSVQMTGTGWEQYF.

The rearrangement uses TRBV5-1 and TRBJ2-7; perhaps TRBD2 as D (5 bases). Trimming took off 7 bases at V and 6 bases at J, with 20 bases between the two ends. This CDR3 spans 14 amino acids. The germline V gene has CDR1 SGHRS and CDR2 YFSETQ. Here the CDR3 reads CASRSDGVAGEQYF. The DNA for the CDR3 is TGCGCCAGCCGTTCCGATGGGGTCGCGGGCGAGCAGTACTTC.

This rearrangement joins TRBV4-1 to TRBJ1-6; maybe TRBD1 (5 bases). The germline V and J ends were trimmed by 1 base and 9 bases, with 16 bases remaining between them. There are 16 residues in the CDR3. Per germline, CDR1 MGHRA and CDR2 YSYEKL. The CDR3 loop is CASSQARSTGGSPLHF. The DNA for the CDR3 is TGCGCCAGCAGCCAAGCTCGGTCCACCGGGGGTTCACCCCTCCACTTT.

This chain joins TRBV4-1 and TRBJ2-1, with 11 bases fitting TRBD2. Germline V gives CDR1 MGHRA, CDR2 YSYEKL. The CDR3 has 16 residues. Losses at the gene ends were 3 bases for V and 6 bases for J; bases not matched to a gene: 7. CDR3 in DNA: TGCGCCAGCAGCCACCTGCTAGCGGGAGGCGCCAATGAGCAGTTCTTC. This codes for CASSHLLAGGANEQFF.

The sample holds a few counts of this clone. The V gene is TRBV7-9, the J gene TRBJ1-1, with D possibly being TRBD1 (5 bases). CDR1 and CDR2 from the germline V gene are SEHNR and FQNEAQ (reference sequence). Trimming cost V 7 bases and J 2 bases, with 11 bases left between them. CDR3 length: 13 residues. CDR3 amino acids: CASKGSPNTEAFF. Written as DNA, the CDR3 is TGTGCCAGCAAGGGGTCTCCCAACACTGAAGCTTTCTTT.

The chain links TRBV5-1 to TRBJ2-2; weak D call: TRBD2 (6 bases). Germline V gives CDR1 SGHRS, CDR2 YFSETQ. The CDR3 length is 15 residues. V gave up 3 bases and J gave up 3 bases, with 12 bases separating them. The CDR3 nucleotides are TGCGCCAGCAGCTCGACTAGGCCTTACACCGGGGAGCTGTTTTTT. Translation: CASSSTRPYTGELFF. Using reference TRBV5-1 and TRBJ2-2 for the parts outside the CDR3, the full variable domain is KAGVTQTPRYLIKTRGQQVTLSCSPISGHRSVSWYQQTPGQGLQFLFEYFSETQRNKGNFPGRFSGRQFSNSRSEMNVSTLELGDSALYLCASSSTRPYTGELFFGEGSRLTVL.

This rearrangement joins TRBV28 to TRBJ1-1; 7 nucleotides line up with TRBD1. CDR1 is MDHEN, CDR2 SYDVKM, per germline. CDR3 size: 15 residues. J gave up 4 bases and V 7 bases, and 12 bases lay outside the gene matches. In DNA form, the CDR3 reads TGTGCCAGCACCCCTCCCCGGTCAGGGGGCACTGAAGCTTTCTTT. Protein sequence: CASTPPRSGGTEAFF. Filled out from reference TRBV28 and TRBJ1-1, the complete variable domain reads DVKVTQSSRYLVKRTGEKVFLECVQDMDHENMFWYRQDPGLGLRLIYFSYDVKMKEKGDIPEGYSVSREKKERFSLILESASTNQTSMYLCASTPPRSGGTEAFFGQGTRLTVV.

The rearrangement links TRBV5-1 to TRBJ1-2; D uncertain. The V gene lost 0 bases and the J gene lost 10 bases, with 10 bases spanning the gap. CDR1 and CDR2 from the germline V gene are SGHRS and YFSETQ. CDR3 size: 12 residues. The CDR3 protein is CASSLGYSLYTF. The CDR3 region has the DNA TGCGCCAGCAGCTTGGGGTACAGCCTCTACACCTTC.

The V and J genes are TRBV28 and TRBJ2-1; 13 bases are shared with TRBD2. The CDR3 contains 16 residues. V lost 4 bases, J lost 5 bases, and 5 bases stayed unmatched. In germline, CDR1 is MDHEN, CDR2 SYDVKM. CDR3 residues: CASSSTGLAGHNEQFF. The CDR3 DNA follows: TGTGCCAGCAGTTCGACGGGACTAGCGGGACACAATGAGCAGTTCTTC.

The chain employs TRBV5-1 and TRBJ2-5, with D possibly TRBD2 on 5 matching bases. The V gene lost 5 bases and the J gene lost 5 bases, with 13 bases spanning the gap. CDR3 size: 13 residues. Germline values: CDR1 SGHRS, CDR2 YFSETQ. The CDR3 reads CASRPSGVETQYF. DNA of the CDR3: TGCGCCAGCAGGCCATCCGGGGTCGAGACCCAGTACTTC.

V is TRBV27 and J is TRBJ2-7, with 8 bases lining up with TRBD1. Germline V gene lookup returns CDR1 MNHEY and CDR2 SMNVEV (reference sequence). The trim removed 2 bases at V and 4 bases at J, leaving 10 bases unmatched. This CDR3 is 16 amino acids long. CDR3 sequence (DNA): TGTGCCAGCAGTTTACAGGGGGCAATTAGTGTTTACGAGCAGTACTTC. It codes for CASSLQGAISVYEQYF.